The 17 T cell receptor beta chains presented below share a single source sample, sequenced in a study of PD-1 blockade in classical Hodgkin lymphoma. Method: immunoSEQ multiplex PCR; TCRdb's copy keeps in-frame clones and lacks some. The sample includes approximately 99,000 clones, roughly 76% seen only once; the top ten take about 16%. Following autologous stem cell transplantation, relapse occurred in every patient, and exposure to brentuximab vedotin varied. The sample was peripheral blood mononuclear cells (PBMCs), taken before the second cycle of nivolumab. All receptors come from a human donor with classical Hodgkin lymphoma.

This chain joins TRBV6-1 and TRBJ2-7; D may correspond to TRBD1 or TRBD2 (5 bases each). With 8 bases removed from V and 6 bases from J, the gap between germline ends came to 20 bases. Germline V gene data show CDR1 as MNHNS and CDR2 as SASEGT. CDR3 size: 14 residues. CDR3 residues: CASGGAGPSPEQYF. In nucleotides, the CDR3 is TGTGCCAGCGGTGGGGCGGGCCCCTCCCCCGAGCAGTACTTC.

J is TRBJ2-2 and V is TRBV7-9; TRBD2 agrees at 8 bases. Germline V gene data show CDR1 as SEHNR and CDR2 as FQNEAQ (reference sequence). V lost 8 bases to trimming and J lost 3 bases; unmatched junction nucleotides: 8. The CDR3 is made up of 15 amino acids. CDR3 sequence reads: CASGTGAGDTGELFF. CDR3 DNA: TGTGCCAGCGGAACGGGAGCGGGGGACACCGGGGAGCTGTTTTTT.

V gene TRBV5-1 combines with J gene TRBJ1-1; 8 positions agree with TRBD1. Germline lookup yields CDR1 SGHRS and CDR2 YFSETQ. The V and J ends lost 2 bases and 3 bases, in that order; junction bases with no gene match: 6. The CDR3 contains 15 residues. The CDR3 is CASSFSQGADTEAFF. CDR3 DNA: TGCGCCAGCAGCTTTTCGCAGGGGGCCGACACTGAAGCTTTCTTT.

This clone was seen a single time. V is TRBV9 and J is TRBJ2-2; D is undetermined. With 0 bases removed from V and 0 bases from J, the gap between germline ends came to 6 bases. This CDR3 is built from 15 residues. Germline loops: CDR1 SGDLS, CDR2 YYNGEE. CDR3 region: CASSVVRANTGELFF. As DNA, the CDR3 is TGTGCCAGCAGCGTAGTCCGGGCGAACACCGGGGAGCTGTTTTTT.

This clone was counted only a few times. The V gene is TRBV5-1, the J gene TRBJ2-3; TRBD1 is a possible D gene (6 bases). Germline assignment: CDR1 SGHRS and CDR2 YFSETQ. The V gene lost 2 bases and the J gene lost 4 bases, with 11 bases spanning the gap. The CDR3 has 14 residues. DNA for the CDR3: TGCGCCAGCAGCTTATCAGGGGTTGCAGATACGCAGTATTTT. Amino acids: CASSLSGVADTQYF.

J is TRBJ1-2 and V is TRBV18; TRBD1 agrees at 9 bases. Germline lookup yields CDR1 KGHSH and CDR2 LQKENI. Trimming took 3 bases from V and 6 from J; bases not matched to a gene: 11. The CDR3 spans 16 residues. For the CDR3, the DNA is TGTGCCAGCTCACCCCAAACAGGGGGCAACCTGGATGGCTACACCTTC. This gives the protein CASSPQTGGNLDGYTF.

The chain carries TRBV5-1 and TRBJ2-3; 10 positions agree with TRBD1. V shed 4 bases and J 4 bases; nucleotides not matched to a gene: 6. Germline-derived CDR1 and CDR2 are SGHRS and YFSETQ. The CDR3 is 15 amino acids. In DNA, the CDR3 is TGCGCCAGCAGCGTGGGACAGGGGTCCTCAGATACGCAGTATTTT. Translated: CASSVGQGSSDTQYF.

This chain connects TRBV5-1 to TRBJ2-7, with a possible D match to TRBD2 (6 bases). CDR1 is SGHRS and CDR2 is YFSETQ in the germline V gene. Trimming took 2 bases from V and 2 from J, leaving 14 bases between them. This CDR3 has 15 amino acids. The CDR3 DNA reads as TGCGCCAGCAGCTTATTTTCACGGGAGACCTACGAGCAGTACTTC. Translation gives CASSLFSRETYEQYF. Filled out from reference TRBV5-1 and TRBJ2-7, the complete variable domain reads KAGVTQTPRYLIKTRGQQVTLSCSPISGHRSVSWYQQTPGQGLQFLFEYFSETQRNKGNFPGRFSGRQFSNSRSEMNVSTLELGDSALYLCASSLFSRETYEQYFGPGTRLTVT.

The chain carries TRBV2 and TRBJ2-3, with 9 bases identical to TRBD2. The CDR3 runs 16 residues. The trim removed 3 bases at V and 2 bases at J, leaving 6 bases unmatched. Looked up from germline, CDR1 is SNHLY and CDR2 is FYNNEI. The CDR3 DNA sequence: TGTGCCAGCAGTGAGAGGCTAGCGGGATTCACAGATACGCAGTATTTT. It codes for CASSERLAGFTDTQYF.

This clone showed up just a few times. The CDR3 nucleotides are TGTGCCAGCAGCTACAATATAGATCAGCCCCAGCATTTT. Encoded protein: CASSYNIDQPQHF. V and J are TRBV7-2 and TRBJ1-5, with D uncertain. The germline V gene has CDR1 SGHTA and CDR2 FQGNSA. V shed 4 bases and J shed 5 bases, with 9 bases lying between them. This CDR3 has 13 amino acids.

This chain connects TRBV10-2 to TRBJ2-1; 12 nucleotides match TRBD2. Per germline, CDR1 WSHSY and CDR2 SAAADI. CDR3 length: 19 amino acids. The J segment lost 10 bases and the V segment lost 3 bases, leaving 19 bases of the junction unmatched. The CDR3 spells CASSDPFGTSGPGTREQFF. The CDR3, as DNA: TGCGCCAGCAGTGACCCTTTCGGGACTAGCGGGCCGGGGACGAGGGAGCAGTTCTTC.

The DNA for the CDR3 is TGCGCCAGCAGCCACGAAGAGGGGAGGATTAACTATGGCTACACCTTC. This gives the protein CASSHEEGRINYGYTF. V gene TRBV4-3 combines with J gene TRBJ1-2; tentatively, D is TRBD1 (5 bases). The CDR3 totals 16 residues. Trimming cost V 3 bases and J 1 base, with 15 bases left between them. CDR1 is LGHNA, CDR2 YSLEER, per germline.

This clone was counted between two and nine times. The DNA of the CDR3 is TGCGCCAGCAGCCGTAGGGGCACTGAAGCTTTCTTT. Amino acids: CASSRRGTEAFF. The chain is built from TRBV5-1 and TRBJ1-1; a weak D match, TRBD1 (5 bases). The germline gives CDR1 SGHRS, CDR2 YFSETQ. The V end was cut by 4 bases, the J end by 4 bases, with 8 bases between. The CDR3 totals 12 residues.

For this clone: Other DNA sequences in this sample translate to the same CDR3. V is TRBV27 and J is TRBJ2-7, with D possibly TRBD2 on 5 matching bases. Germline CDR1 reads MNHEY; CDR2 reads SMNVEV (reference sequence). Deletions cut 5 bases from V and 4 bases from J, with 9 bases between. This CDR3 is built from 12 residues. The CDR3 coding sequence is TGTGCCAGCAGTCCCTCGGGGTACGAGCAGTACTTC. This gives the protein CASSPSGYEQYF.

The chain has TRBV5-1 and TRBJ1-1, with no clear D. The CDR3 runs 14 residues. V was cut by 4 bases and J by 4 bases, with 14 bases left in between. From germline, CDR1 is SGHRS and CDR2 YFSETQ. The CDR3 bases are TGCGCCAGCAGCCGGGCCGGGCCACTCACTGAAGCTTTCTTT. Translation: CASSRAGPLTEAFF.

CDR3 coding DNA: TGTGCCAGCAGCCGCCAGAGGCAGGGTAGCGGGAGGAGGGCCGGGGAGCTGTTTTTT. This gives the protein CASSRQRQGSGRRAGELFF. The chain recombines TRBV11-2 with TRBJ2-2; 10 bases are a match to TRBD2. CDR1 is SGHAT and CDR2 is FQNNGV in the germline V gene. Trimming took 5 bases from V and 6 from J; bases not matched to a gene: 18. There are 19 residues in the CDR3. The full variable domain, in which reference TRBV11-2 and TRBJ2-2 provide the parts outside the CDR3, is EAGVAQSPRYKIIEKRQSVAFWCNPISGHATLYWYQQILGQGPKLLIQFQNNGVVDDSQLPKDRFSAERLKGVDSTLKIQPAKLEDSAVYLCASSRQRQGSGRRAGELFFGEGSRLTVL.

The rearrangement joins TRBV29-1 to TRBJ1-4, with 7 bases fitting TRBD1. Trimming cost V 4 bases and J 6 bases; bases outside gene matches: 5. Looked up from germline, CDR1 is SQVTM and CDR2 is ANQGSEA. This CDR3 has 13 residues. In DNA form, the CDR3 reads TGCAGCGTTGTGAAGGGGGCAGATGAAAAACTGTTTTTT. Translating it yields CSVVKGADEKLFF.